A selection of T cell receptor beta chains follows, all from one sample in a study of identical twins. In TCRdb, the 5' RACE reads were re-called with MiXCR into one record per CDR3 protein. The sample consists of about 720,000 distinct CDR3 sequences, 15% to 20% of them appearing once. The same sample was also studied in work on T cells expressing NK-cell markers.

Sequenced material: PBMCs. The receptors shown here come from a woman aged 18-35 years in good health. CDR3s include the opening cysteine and the closing phenylalanine or tryptophan. The D gene is left open where the match is weak. Clone size, where shown, is once, few, many, or a class for clones that have expanded.

j_gene: TRBJ2-1; abundance: few; v_gene: TRBV10-2; d_gene: TRBD2; CDR3aa: CASNSGRVYNEQFF; CDR3nt: TGCGCCAGCAACAGCGGGAGGGTCTACAATGAGCAGTTCTTC
j_gene: TRBJ1-5; abundance: many; v_gene: TRBV7-9; d_gene: TRBD1; CDR3aa: CASSMTGNQPQHF; CDR3nt: TGTGCCAGCAGCATGACAGGGAATCAGCCCCAGCATTTT
j_gene: TRBJ1-3; abundance: many; v_gene: TRBV12-5; d_gene: -; CDR3aa: CASASDRLGNTIYF; CDR3nt: TGTGCTAGTGCCTCGGACAGATTAGGAAACACCATATATTTT
j_gene: TRBJ1-2; abundance: few; v_gene: TRBV11-3; d_gene: -; CDR3aa: CASSLGGRGDGYTF; CDR3nt: TGTGCCAGCAGCTTAGGTGGCAGGGGAGATGGCTACACCTTC
j_gene: TRBJ1-2; abundance: -; v_gene: TRBV5-6; d_gene: -; CDR3aa: CASSSWGDGSNYGYTF; CDR3nt: TGTGCCAGCAGCTCCTGGGGGGACGGAAGTAACTATGGCTACACCTTC
j_gene: TRBJ1-3; abundance: few; v_gene: TRBV12-3/TRBV12-4; d_gene: -; CDR3aa: CASSLGLGNTIYF; CDR3nt: TGTGCCAGCAGTTTGGGTCTTGGAAACACCATATATTTT
j_gene: TRBJ1-1; abundance: few; v_gene: TRBV20-1; d_gene: -; CDR3aa: CSASEPGGNTEAFF; CDR3nt: TGCAGTGCTAGTGAGCCAGGCGGGAACACTGAAGCTTTCTTT
j_gene: TRBJ2-1; abundance: many; v_gene: TRBV12-3/TRBV12-4; d_gene: -; CDR3aa: CASSYTGINEQFF; CDR3nt: TGTGCCAGCAGTTATACGGGGATCAATGAGCAGTTCTTC
j_gene: TRBJ2-3; abundance: -; v_gene: TRBV6-5; d_gene: -; CDR3aa: CASSYPGLDTDTQYF; CDR3nt: TGTGCCAGCAGCTACCCGGGACTCGACACAGATACGCAGTATTTT
j_gene: TRBJ2-3; abundance: few; v_gene: TRBV10-3; d_gene: TRBD2; CDR3aa: CAIEERLAGDTQYF; CDR3nt: TGTGCCATCGAGGAGCGACTAGCGGGAGATACGCAGTATTTT
j_gene: TRBJ2-7; abundance: -; v_gene: TRBV5-1; d_gene: -; CDR3aa: CASSLGRAEQYF; CDR3nt: TGCGCCAGCAGCTTGGGTAGGGCCGAGCAGTACTTC
j_gene: TRBJ2-1; abundance: many; v_gene: TRBV6-2/TRBV6-3; d_gene: -; CDR3aa: CASRQTPGAYNEQFF; CDR3nt: TGTGCCAGCCGCCAAACCCCCGGGGCCTACAATGAGCAGTTCTTC
j_gene: TRBJ2-4; abundance: -; v_gene: TRBV6-6; d_gene: -; CDR3aa: CASSQGFWYF; CDR3nt: TGTGCCAGCAGTCAAGGGTTTTGGTACTTC
j_gene: TRBJ2-7; abundance: -; v_gene: TRBV10-3; d_gene: -; CDR3aa: CAIRGNGYEQYF; CDR3nt: TGTGCCATCAGAGGGAATGGATACGAGCAGTACTTC
j_gene: TRBJ2-5; abundance: -; v_gene: TRBV7-9; d_gene: -; CDR3aa: CASSLPGRGGGETQYF; CDR3nt: TGTGCCAGCAGCTTGCCGGGACGCGGAGGGGGAGAGACCCAGTACTTC
j_gene: TRBJ2-3; abundance: once; v_gene: TRBV20-1; d_gene: -; CDR3aa: CSAPFGWSTDTEYF; CDR3nt: TGCAGTGCTCCCTTTGGTTGGAGCACAGATACGGAGTATTTT